The rows below give T cell receptor beta chains drawn from one sample of a study of T cells in localized non-small cell lung cancer. Repertoires were generated with immunoSEQ multiplex PCR, while TCRdb's copy carries only in-frame clones and drops some. The sample includes some 1,500 clones, 20% to 25% of them seen just once. The sample here was lung tumor tissue, taken before any cancer treatment. The source of these receptors is a male donor older than 55 with stage II lung adenocarcinoma. CDR3s include the opening cysteine and the closing phenylalanine or tryptophan. Fields, in order: V gene, D gene, clone size, J gene, CDR3 protein, CDR3 DNA. A D gene is named only where the DNA matches it firmly. Not every row has a clone size; where given, it reads once, few, many or a size class.

TRBV11-3	TRBD1	.	TRBJ1-2	CASSLTPGGFGNYGYTF	TGTGCCAGCAGCTTAACCCCAGGGGGCTTTGGCAACTATGGCTACACCTTC
TRBV11-3	TRBD1	.	TRBJ2-1	CASSRQTGWDEQFF	TGTGCCAGCAGCCGACAGACAGGGTGGGATGAGCAGTTCTTC
TRBV9	TRBD2	few	TRBJ2-1	CASSPRGLAGENEQFF	TGTGCCAGCAGCCCGAGGGGGCTAGCGGGAGAGAATGAGCAGTTCTTC
TRBV29-1	TRBD1	.	TRBJ2-1	CSVGRGTGYNEQFF	TGCAGCGTTGGTCGGGGGACAGGGTACAATGAGCAGTTCTTC
TRBV28	TRBD2	.	TRBJ2-1	CASSFPLAGGTYNEQFF	TGTGCCAGCAGTTTCCCGCTAGCGGGAGGGACCTACAATGAGCAGTTCTTC
TRBV23-1	.	.	TRBJ1-1	CASSLKGDTEAFF	TGCGCCAGCAGCTTGAAGGGAGACACTGAAGCTTTCTTT
TRBV11-3	.	few	TRBJ1-4	CASSFGAEGTEKLFF	TGTGCCAGCAGCTTCGGCGCGGAGGGTACTGAAAAACTGTTTTTT
TRBV15	.	.	TRBJ2-1	CATSREFTGNEQFF	TGTGCCACCAGCAGAGAATTTACTGGTAATGAGCAGTTCTTC
TRBV9	.	large	TRBJ2-7	CASATLGADQYF	TGTGCCAGCGCCACATTGGGGGCCGATCAGTACTTC
TRBV7-1	.	.	TRBJ2-2	CASSLVNSNTGELFF	TGTGCCAGCAGCTTAGTGAATTCAAACACCGGGGAGCTGTTTTTT
TRBV9	.	.	TRBJ2-7	CASSDIRVVSYEQYF	TGTGCCAGCAGTGATATAAGGGTGGTGTCCTACGAGCAGTACTTC
TRBV12-5	.	medium-sized	TRBJ1-3	CASNGQRPSGNTIYF	TGTGCCAGCAATGGACAGCGGCCCTCTGGAAACACCATATATTTT
TRBV19	.	.	TRBJ2-1	CASSTPREQFF	TGTGCCAGTAGTACCCCCCGGGAGCAGTTCTTC
TRBV11-3	.	medium-sized	TRBJ1-1	CASSLVRGRATEAFF	TGTGCCAGCAGCTTGGTGAGGGGTCGGGCCACTGAAGCTTTCTTT
TRBV19	.	.	TRBJ1-4	CASSTRMSRVDEKLFF	TGTGCCAGTAGTACCCGAATGAGTCGTGTAGATGAAAAACTGTTTTTT
TRBV19	TRBD1	.	TRBJ2-4	CASRNRQGGFKNIQYF	TGTGCCAGTAGGAACCGACAGGGTGGGTTTAAAAACATTCAGTACTTC
TRBV11-3	.	few	TRBJ2-3	CASSLGQPTDTQYF	TGTGCCAGCAGCTTAGGACAGCCCACAGATACGCAGTATTTT
TRBV11-1	.	.	TRBJ2-5	CASSLSGQGETQYF	TGTGCCAGCAGCTTAAGTGGCCAAGGGGAGACCCAGTACTTC
TRBV28	.	few	TRBJ2-1	CASSKSSGWRYNEQFF	TGTGCCAGCAGTAAAAGCTCGGGGTGGAGGTACAATGAGCAGTTCTTC
TRBV28	.	few	TRBJ1-4	CATRKGSLNEKLFF	TGTGCCACTAGAAAAGGGAGTCTTAATGAAAAACTGTTTTTT
TRBV11-3	TRBD2	few	TRBJ2-5	CASSHTSGGETQYF	TGTGCCAGCAGCCATACTAGCGGCGGGGAGACCCAGTACTTC
TRBV6-8	.	.	TRBJ1-4	CASSYPKNEKLFF	TGTGCCAGCAGTTACCCCAAAAATGAAAAACTGTTTTTT
TRBV28	.	large	TRBJ2-3	CASSFLSGTDTQYF	TGTGCCAGCAGTTTCCTATCCGGGACAGATACGCAGTATTTT
TRBV19	.	.	TRBJ2-7	CASKEVRGHEQYF	TGTGCCAGTAAGGAGGTGCGGGGTCACGAGCAGTACTTC
TRBV28	.	few	TRBJ2-3	CASSFRRNTQYF	TGTGCCAGCAGTTTCCGCCGGAATACGCAGTATTTT
TRBV9	.	.	TRBJ2-5	CASSEARPSQYF	TGTGCCAGCAGTGAAGCGCGCCCGTCCCAGTACTTC
TRBV28	.	few	TRBJ2-5	CASSQGGLETQYF	TGTGCCAGCAGCCAAGGCGGGTTGGAGACCCAGTACTTC
TRBV11-3	TRBD1	.	TRBJ1-1	CASSLGRTGLNTEAFF	TGTGCCAGCAGCTTGGGGAGGACAGGCTTGAACACTGAAGCTTTCTTT
TRBV11-3	.	large	TRBJ2-2	CASSFLLLRGHSRGAGELFF	TGTGCCAGCAGCTTTCTGCTTCTCAGGGGTCACTCTCGGGGCGCCGGGGAGCTGTTTTTT
TRBV29-1	.	.	TRBJ2-1	CSVRDSYNEQFF	TGCAGCGTTCGGGACTCTTACAATGAGCAGTTCTTC
TRBV11-3	TRBD2	.	TRBJ2-7	CASSFGLVLYEQYF	TGTGCCAGCAGCTTCGGACTAGTTCTGTACGAGCAGTACTTC
TRBV6-8	.	.	TRBJ2-7	CASSDDVVREQYF	TGTGCCAGCAGTGATGATGTAGTGCGTGAGCAGTACTTC
TRBV25-1	TRBD2	.	TRBJ2-2	CASSVRGSTGELFF	TGTGCCAGCAGTGTACGCGGGAGCACCGGGGAGCTGTTTTTT